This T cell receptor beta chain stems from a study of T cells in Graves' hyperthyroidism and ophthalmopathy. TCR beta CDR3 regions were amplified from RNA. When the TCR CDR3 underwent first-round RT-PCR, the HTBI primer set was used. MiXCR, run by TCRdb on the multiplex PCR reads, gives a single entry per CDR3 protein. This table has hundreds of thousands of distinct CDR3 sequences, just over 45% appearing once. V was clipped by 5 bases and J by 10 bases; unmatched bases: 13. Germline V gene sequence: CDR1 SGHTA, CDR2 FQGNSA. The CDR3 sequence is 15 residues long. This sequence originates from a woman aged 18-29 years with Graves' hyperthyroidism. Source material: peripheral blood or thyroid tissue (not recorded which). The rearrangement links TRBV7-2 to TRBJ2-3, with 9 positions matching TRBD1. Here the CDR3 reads CASSEQGAQISAQYF. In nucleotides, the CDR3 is TGTGCCAGCAGCGAACAGGGGGCGCAAATTTCGGCGCAGTATTTT. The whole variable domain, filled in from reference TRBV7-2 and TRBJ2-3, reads GAGVSQSPSNKVTEKGKDVELRCDPISGHTALYWYRQSLGQGLEFLIYFQGNSAPDKSGLPSDRFSAERTGGSVSTLTIQRTQQEDSAVYLCASSEQGAQISAQYFGPGTRLTVL.